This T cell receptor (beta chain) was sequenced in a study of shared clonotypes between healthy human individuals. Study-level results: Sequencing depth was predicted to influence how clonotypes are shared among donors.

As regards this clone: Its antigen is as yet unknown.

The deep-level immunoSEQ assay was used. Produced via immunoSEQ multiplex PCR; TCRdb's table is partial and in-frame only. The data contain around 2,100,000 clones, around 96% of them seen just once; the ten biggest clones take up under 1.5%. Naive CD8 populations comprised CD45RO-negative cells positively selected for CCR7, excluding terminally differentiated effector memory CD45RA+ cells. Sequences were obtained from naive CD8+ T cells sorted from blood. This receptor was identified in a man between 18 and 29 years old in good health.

Here the CDR3 reads CATAAWSSYEQYF. The CDR3 region has the DNA TGTGCCACCGCGGCGTGGAGCAGCTACGAGCAGTACTTC. This chain uses TRBV6-5 with TRBJ2-7, with D unresolved. Trimming removed 10 bases at V and 3 bases at J, with 16 bases between. Per the germline V gene, CDR1 is MNHEY and CDR2 is SVGAGI. This CDR3 is 13 amino acids long.